Listed below are T cell receptor beta chains from one sample, sequenced in a study of cytomegalovirus exposure and HLA in healthy donors. The assay was immunoSEQ multiplex PCR, and TCRdb's table has in-frame clones only and misses some. The table records 110,000 to 150,000 clones, 60% to 80% of them present only once. The sample comprised PBMCs. All receptors come from a woman aged 30 to 39 in good health and CMV-seronegative. The CDR3 runs from the conserved cysteine through the conserved F or W. The D gene is left open where the match is weak. The size entry is marked missing in some rows and otherwise reads once, few, many or a size class.

TRBJ1-2,once,TRBV15,-,TGTGCCACCAGCTCAACAGGGAGAGGTGGCTACACCTTC,CATSSTGRGGYTF
TRBJ1-2,-,TRBV30,TRBD1,TGTGCCTGGAGTGGACAGGGTCGGGACTATGGCTACACCTTC,CAWSGQGRDYGYTF
TRBJ1-2,few,TRBV18,TRBD1,TGTGCCAGCTCACCGGGACAGGCAAACTATGGCTACACCTTC,CASSPGQANYGYTF
TRBJ2-7,-,TRBV7-3,TRBD1,TGTGCCAGCAGCCGGGACAGGGCGGGCGAGCAGTACTTC,CASSRDRAGEQYF
TRBJ2-1,-,TRBV6-1,TRBD2,TGTGCCAGCAGTAGGACTAGCGGGTTTGGCAATGAGCAGTTCTTC,CASSRTSGFGNEQFF
TRBJ1-5,-,TRBV6-6,-,TGTGCCACGTCGGCGGGGTGGAGCAATCAGCCCCAGCATTTT,CATSAGWSNQPQHF
TRBJ1-1,-,TRBV27,-,TGTGCCAGCAGTTTACAGGGGTTGACTGAAGCTTTCTTT,CASSLQGLTEAFF
TRBJ1-1,-,TRBV5-5,TRBD1,TGTGCCAGCAGCTCGATGACAGGGGCGCGGACTGAAGCTTTCTTT,CASSSMTGARTEAFF
TRBJ2-6,-,TRBV29-1,-,TGCAGCGTTCTCCTCGACAGCTCTGGGGCCAACGTCCTGACTTTC,CSVLLDSSGANVLTF
TRBJ1-2,-,TRBV27,TRBD1,TGTGCCAGCAGTTTCCTGGGGGGGACAGGGTCGTATGGCTACACCTTC,CASSFLGGTGSYGYTF
TRBJ1-1,-,TRBV18,-,TGTGCCAGCTCACAACAGGGCATGAACACTGAAGCTTTCTTT,CASSQQGMNTEAFF
TRBJ2-7,-,TRBV6-6,-,TGTGCCAGCAGTTTTCGCGACAAGACCTACGAGCAGTACTTC,CASSFRDKTYEQYF
TRBJ1-2,-,TRBV18,-,TGTGCCAGCTCACCAAGCTCGACAGGAGTTAACTATGGCTACACCTTC,CASSPSSTGVNYGYTF
TRBJ2-1,-,TRBV6-5,TRBD2,TGTGCCAGCAGTTCCCTTCGCGGGGGGCGGTACAATGAGCAGTTCTTC,CASSSLRGGRYNEQFF
TRBJ1-1,-,TRBV5-1,-,TGCGCCAGCAGCTTGAACGTAGGGGACACTGAAGCTTTCTTT,CASSLNVGDTEAFF
TRBJ1-1,-,TRBV5-1,-,TGCGCCAGCAGCTCCCCGGACAGATACACTGAAGCTTTCTTT,CASSSPDRYTEAFF
TRBJ2-5,-,TRBV4-1,-,TGCGCCAGCAGCCTGGGGCCCGCCGAGGAGCTCAGGACCCAGTACTTC,CASSLGPAEELRTQYF
TRBJ2-7,-,TRBV6-1,-,TGTGCCAGCATTGAACGGGGAGGAAGCTCCTACGAGCAGTACTTC,CASIERGGSSYEQYF
TRBJ2-7,-,TRBV6-6,-,TGTGCCAGCAGCCCGGGTCGGGACGAGCAGTACTTC,CASSPGRDEQYF
TRBJ2-3,-,TRBV14,TRBD2,TGTGCCAGCAGCCAAGGGGGCAGGACGGGGGGAAGCACAGATACGCAGTATTTT,CASSQGGRTGGSTDTQYF
TRBJ1-5,-,TRBV18,-,TGTGCCAGCTCACCGGGCGGCAATCAGCCCCAGCATTTT,CASSPGGNQPQHF
TRBJ1-1,-,TRBV5-5,-,TGTGCCAGCAGTCACAGGGTGAACACTGAAGCTTTCTTT,CASSHRVNTEAFF
TRBJ2-1,-,TRBV11-3,-,TGTGCCAGCAGCTTAGCAGGGGAGGGTTTGAATGAGCAGTTCTTC,CASSLAGEGLNEQFF
TRBJ2-3,-,TRBV30,TRBD1,TGTGCCTGGAGTTCCGGACAGGGAAGCACAGATACGCAGTATTTT,CAWSSGQGSTDTQYF
TRBJ2-6,-,TRBV2,-,TGTGCCAGCACTCCGTTTCGCAGGGCTGGGGCCAACGTCCTGACTTTC,CASTPFRRAGANVLTF
TRBJ2-7,-,TRBV19,-,TGTGCCAGTAGTATAACTGCCGCCTACGAGCAGTACTTC,CASSITAAYEQYF
TRBJ1-5,-,TRBV19,TRBD1,TGTGCCAGTAGGTCTTCCGGGACAGGGTTTCAGCCCCAGCATTTT,CASRSSGTGFQPQHF
TRBJ1-3,-,TRBV7-8,-,TGTGCCAGCAGCCCTCTGGACAGCCCATTCTCTGGAAACACCATATATTTT,CASSPLDSPFSGNTIYF
TRBJ2-5,-,TRBV6-5,TRBD2,TGTGCCAGCAGTTCCGGCGGCAACCTAGCGGTGAACTACTTC,CASSSGGNLAVNYF
TRBJ2-7,-,TRBV7-3,-,TGTGCCAGCAGCTTAGGGGCGGGGCAGGGGGTGTACGAGCAGTACTTC,CASSLGAGQGVYEQYF
TRBJ1-1,-,TRBV4-1,TRBD1,TGCGCCAGCAGCCTAACGACAGGGACGGCAACTGAAGCTTTCTTT,CASSLTTGTATEAFF
TRBJ2-3,-,TRBV21-1,-,TGTGCCAGCCCCGGAGGGATAACAGATACGCAGTATTTT,CASPGGITDTQYF
TRBJ1-2,-,TRBV6-5,-,TGTGCCAGCAGTGACCCGGGGGGAGGCTACACCTTC,CASSDPGGGYTF
TRBJ1-5,-,TRBV19,-,TGTGCCAGTAAGATGGGTGCAGGGCTCAATCAGCCCCAGCATTTT,CASKMGAGLNQPQHF
TRBJ1-1,-,TRBV5-1,-,TGCGCCAGCAGCTTGATTTCAGGGGAAGGGAACACTGAAGCTTTCTTT,CASSLISGEGNTEAFF
TRBJ1-5,-,TRBV7-2,-,TGTGCCAGCGGAACAGGGCGCAATCAGCCCCAGCATTTT,CASGTGRNQPQHF
TRBJ1-1,-,TRBV5-1,TRBD1,TGCGCCAGCAGCCTCGGACAGGGGGGGACTGAAGCTTTCTTT,CASSLGQGGTEAFF
TRBJ2-3,-,TRBV25-1,TRBD2,TGTGCCAGCAGAGTAGCGGGGGGGCCGGTAGATACGCAGTATTTT,CASRVAGGPVDTQYF
TRBJ2-3,-,TRBV9,TRBD1,TGTGCCAGCAGCGTAGCTAGGGGGCTTCGCACAGATACGCAGTATTTT,CASSVARGLRTDTQYF
TRBJ2-2,-,TRBV7-6,-,TGTGCCAGCAGCTTTCAGGGATCCTCTTTGAACACCGGGGAGCTGTTTTTT,CASSFQGSSLNTGELFF
TRBJ2-3,-,TRBV27,TRBD2,TGTGCCAGCAGTTTATCGGGCGGGGGTGTTGATACGCAGTATTTT,CASSLSGGGVDTQYF
TRBJ2-7,few,TRBV4-3,TRBD2,TGCGCCAGCAGCCAAGACCCTAGCGGGGACTACGAGCAGTACTTC,CASSQDPSGDYEQYF
TRBJ2-3,-,TRBV5-1,-,TGCGCCAGCAGCTTGGCCACGCGGGGAGATACGCAGTATTTT,CASSLATRGDTQYF
TRBJ1-1,few,TRBV18,TRBD1,TGTGCCAGCTCACCACGACAGGGGGCCGGGGGGGAAGCTTTCTTT,CASSPRQGAGGEAFF
TRBJ2-5,-,TRBV6-1,TRBD2,TGTGCCAGCGGAGGGACTAGCGGGGGTCAAGAGACCCAGTACTTC,CASGGTSGGQETQYF
TRBJ1-2,-,TRBV7-9,-,TGTGCCAGCAGCTTCCGAGGAGGTGACTATGGCTACACCTTC,CASSFRGGDYGYTF
TRBJ1-4,-,TRBV15,-,TGTGCCACCAGCAGAGATCGGACTTCGGTGGAAAAACTGTTTTTT,CATSRDRTSVEKLFF
TRBJ1-1,once,TRBV11-3,-,TGTGCCAGCAGGCGAGACACTGGAACTGAAGCTTTCTTT,CASRRDTGTEAFF
TRBJ1-2,-,TRBV10-3,TRBD1,TGTGCCATCAGTAGTCCCGGGACAGGGGTGGGGACCTTC,CAISSPGTGVGTF